This T cell receptor (beta chain) is from a study of blood T cell repertoires in COVID-19. This clone was recorded many times. Measured with immunoSEQ multiplex PCR; TCRdb has only the in-frame clones, and not every one. The sample records some 66,000 clones, about three quarters being singletons. The specimen sequenced was peripheral blood. This sequence was found in a woman of 80 years or more with acute or convalescent COVID-19.

The CDR3 loop reads CASSGLDRGSYNEQFF. The CDR3 coding sequence is TGTGCCAGCAGCGGACTAGACAGGGGATCCTACAATGAGCAGTTCTTC. The chain joins TRBV7-9 to TRBJ2-1; a possible D gene is TRBD1 (8 bases). CDR1 and CDR2 from the germline V gene are SEHNR and FQNEAQ (reference sequence). Trimming removed 5 bases at V and 1 base at J, with 15 bases between. The CDR3 contains 16 residues.